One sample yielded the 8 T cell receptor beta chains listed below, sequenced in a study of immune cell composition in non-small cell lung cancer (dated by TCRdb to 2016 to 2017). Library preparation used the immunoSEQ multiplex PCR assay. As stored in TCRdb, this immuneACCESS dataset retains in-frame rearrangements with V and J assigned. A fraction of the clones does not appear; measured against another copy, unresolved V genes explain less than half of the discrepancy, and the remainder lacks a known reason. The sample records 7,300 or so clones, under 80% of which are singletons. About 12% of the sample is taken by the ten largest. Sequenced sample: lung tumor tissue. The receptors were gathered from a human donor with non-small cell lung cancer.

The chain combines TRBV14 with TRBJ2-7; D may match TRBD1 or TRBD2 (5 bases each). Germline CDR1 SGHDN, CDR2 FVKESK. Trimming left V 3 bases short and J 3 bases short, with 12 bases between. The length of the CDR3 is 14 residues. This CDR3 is CASSQGRMSYEQYF. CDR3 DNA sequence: TGTGCCAGCAGCCAGGGACGGATGAGCTACGAGCAGTACTTC.

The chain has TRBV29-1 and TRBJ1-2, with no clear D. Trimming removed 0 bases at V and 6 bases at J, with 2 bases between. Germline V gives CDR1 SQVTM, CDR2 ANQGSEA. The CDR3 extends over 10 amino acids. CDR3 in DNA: TGCAGCGTTGAAGATAATGGCTACACCTTC. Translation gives CSVEDNGYTF. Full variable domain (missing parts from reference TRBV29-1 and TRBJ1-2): SAVISQKPSRDICQRGTSLTIQCQVDSQVTMMFWYRQQPGQSLTLIATANQGSEATYESGFVIDKFPISRPNLTFSTLTVSNMSPEDSSIYLCSVEDNGYTFGSGTRLTVV.

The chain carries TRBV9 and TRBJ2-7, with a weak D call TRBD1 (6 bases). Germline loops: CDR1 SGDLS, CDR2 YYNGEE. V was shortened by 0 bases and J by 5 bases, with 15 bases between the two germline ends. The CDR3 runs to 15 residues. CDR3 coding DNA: TGTGCCAGCAGCGTAGAAGGGGGAGCCCTGAACGAGCAGTACTTC. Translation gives CASSVEGGALNEQYF.

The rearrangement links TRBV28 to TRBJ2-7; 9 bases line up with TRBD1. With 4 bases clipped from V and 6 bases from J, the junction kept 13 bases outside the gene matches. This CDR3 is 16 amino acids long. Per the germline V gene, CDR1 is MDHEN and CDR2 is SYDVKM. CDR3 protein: CASSSTPGTGSGEQYF. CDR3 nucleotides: TGTGCCAGCAGTTCCACGCCCGGGACAGGGTCAGGCGAGCAGTACTTC.

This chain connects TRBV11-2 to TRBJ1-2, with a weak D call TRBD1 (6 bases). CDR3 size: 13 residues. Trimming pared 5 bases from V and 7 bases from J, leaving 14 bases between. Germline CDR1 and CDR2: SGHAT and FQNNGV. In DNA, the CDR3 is TGTGCCAGCAGCCGCGACAGGCAGGGTGGCTACACCTTC. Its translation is CASSRDRQGGYTF. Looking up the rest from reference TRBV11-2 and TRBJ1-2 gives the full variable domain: EAGVAQSPRYKIIEKRQSVAFWCNPISGHATLYWYQQILGQGPKLLIQFQNNGVVDDSQLPKDRFSAERLKGVDSTLKIQPAKLEDSAVYLCASSRDRQGGYTFGSGTRLTVV.

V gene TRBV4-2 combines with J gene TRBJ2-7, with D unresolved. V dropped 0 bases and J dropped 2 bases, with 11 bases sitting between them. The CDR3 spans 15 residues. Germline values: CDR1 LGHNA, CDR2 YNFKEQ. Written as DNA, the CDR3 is TGTGCCAGCAGCCAAGATCATCCAGGCCCCTACGAGCAGTACTTC. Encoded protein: CASSQDHPGPYEQYF.

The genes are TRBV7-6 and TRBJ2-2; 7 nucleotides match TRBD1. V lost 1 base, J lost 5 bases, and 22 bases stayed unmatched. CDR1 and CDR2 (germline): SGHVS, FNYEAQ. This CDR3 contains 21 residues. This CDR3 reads CASSLVRRQGFLKDKTGELFF. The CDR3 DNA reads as TGTGCCAGCAGCTTAGTACGGCGACAGGGATTTTTGAAGGACAAGACCGGGGAGCTGTTTTTT.

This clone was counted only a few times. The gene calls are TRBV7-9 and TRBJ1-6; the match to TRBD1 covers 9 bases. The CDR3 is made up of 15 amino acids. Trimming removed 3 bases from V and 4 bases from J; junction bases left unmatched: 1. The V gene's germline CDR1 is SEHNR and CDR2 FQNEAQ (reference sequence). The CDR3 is CASSLTGGYNSPLHF. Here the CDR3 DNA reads TGTGCCAGCAGCTTGACAGGGGGGTATAATTCACCCCTCCACTTT. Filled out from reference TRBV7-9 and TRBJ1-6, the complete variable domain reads DTGVSQNPRHKITKRGQNVTFRCDPISEHNRLYWYRQTLGQGPEFLTYFQNEAQLEKSRLLSDRFSAERPKGSFSTLEIQRTEQGDSAMYLCASSLTGGYNSPLHFGNGTRLTVT.